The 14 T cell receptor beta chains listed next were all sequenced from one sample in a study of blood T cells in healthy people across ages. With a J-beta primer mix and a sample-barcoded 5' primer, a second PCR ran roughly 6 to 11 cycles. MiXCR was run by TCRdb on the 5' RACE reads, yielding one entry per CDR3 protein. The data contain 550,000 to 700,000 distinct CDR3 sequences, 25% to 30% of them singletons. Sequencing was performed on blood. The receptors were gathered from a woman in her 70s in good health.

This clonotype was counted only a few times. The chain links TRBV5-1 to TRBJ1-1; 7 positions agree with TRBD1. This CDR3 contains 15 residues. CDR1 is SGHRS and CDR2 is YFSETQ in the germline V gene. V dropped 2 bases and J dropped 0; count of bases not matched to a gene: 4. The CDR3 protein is CASSFPGQLNTEAFF. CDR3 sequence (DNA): TGCGCCAGCAGCTTTCCGGGACAGTTGAACACTGAAGCTTTCTTT.

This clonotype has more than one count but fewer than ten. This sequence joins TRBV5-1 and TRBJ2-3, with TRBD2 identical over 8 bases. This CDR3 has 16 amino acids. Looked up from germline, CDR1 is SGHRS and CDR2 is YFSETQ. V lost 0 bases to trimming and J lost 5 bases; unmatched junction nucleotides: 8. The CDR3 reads CASSLARGGQRDTQYF. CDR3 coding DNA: TGCGCCAGCAGCTTGGCCCGGGGGGGGCAGCGAGATACGCAGTATTTT.

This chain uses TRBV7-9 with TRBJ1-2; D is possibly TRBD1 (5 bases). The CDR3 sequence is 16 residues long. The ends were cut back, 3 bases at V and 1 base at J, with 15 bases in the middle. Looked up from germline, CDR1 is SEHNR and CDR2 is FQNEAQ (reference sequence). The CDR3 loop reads CASSFASGELNYGYTF. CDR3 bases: TGTGCCAGCAGCTTCGCCTCGGGGGAGCTTAACTATGGCTACACCTTC.

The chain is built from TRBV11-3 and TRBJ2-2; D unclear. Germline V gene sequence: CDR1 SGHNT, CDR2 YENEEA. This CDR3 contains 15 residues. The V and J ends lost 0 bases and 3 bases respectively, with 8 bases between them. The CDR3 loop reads CASSLDDRYTGELFF. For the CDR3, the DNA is TGTGCCAGCAGCTTAGATGACCGCTACACCGGGGAGCTGTTTTTT.

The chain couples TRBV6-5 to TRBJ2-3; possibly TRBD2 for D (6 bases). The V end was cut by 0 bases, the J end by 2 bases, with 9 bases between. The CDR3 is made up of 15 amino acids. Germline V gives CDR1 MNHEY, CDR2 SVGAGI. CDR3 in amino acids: CASSYSGLYTDTQYF. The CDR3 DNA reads TGTGCCAGCAGTTACTCTGGACTATACACAGATACGCAGTATTTT.

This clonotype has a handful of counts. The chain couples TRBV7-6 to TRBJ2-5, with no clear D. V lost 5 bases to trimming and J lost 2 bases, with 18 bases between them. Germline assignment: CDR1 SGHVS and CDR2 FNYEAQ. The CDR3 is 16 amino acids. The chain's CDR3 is CASSPTISLGQETQYF. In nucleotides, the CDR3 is TGTGCCAGCAGCCCCACAATCTCACTCGGTCAAGAGACCCAGTACTTC.

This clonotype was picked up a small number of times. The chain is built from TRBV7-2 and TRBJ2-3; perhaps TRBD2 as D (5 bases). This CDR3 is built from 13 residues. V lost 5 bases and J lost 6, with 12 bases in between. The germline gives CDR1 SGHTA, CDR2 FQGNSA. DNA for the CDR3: TGTGCCAGCAGCCCCCGGGGTATGGATACGCAGTATTTT. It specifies CASSPRGMDTQYF.

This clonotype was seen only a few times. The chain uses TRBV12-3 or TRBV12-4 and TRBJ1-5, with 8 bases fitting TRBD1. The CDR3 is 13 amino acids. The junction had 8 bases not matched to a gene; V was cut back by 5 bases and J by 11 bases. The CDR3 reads CASSDRGLGSQHF. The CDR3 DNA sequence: TGTGCCAGCAGTGACAGGGGCCTCGGTTCCCAGCATTTT.

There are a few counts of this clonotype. Written as DNA, the CDR3 is TGTGCCAGCAGCGAACAGGGGATCGAGCAGTACTTC. This translates into CASSEQGIEQYF. This rearrangement joins TRBV2 to TRBJ2-7; 7 positions match TRBD1. Germline CDR1 and CDR2: SNHLY and FYNNEI. There are 12 residues in the CDR3. Germline trimming cut 6 bases from V and 6 bases from J; bases unmatched to any gene: 5.

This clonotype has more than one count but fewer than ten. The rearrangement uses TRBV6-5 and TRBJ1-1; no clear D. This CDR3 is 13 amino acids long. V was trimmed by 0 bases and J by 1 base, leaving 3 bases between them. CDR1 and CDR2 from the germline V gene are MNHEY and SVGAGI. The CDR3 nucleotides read TGTGCCAGCAGTTACTCTCAGAACACTGAAGCTTTCTTT. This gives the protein CASSYSQNTEAFF.

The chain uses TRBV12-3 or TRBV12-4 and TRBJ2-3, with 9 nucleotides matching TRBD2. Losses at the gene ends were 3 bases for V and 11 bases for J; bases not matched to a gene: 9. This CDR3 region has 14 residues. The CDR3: CASSFAGGPGRQYF. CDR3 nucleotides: TGTGCCAGCAGTTTTGCGGGGGGGCCCGGTAGGCAGTATTTT.

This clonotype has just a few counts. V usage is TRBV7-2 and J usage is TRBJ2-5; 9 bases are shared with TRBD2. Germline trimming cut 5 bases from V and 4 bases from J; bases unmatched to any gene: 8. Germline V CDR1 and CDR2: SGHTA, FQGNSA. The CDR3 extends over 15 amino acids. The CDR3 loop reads CASSQQGGRGETQYF. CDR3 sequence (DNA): TGTGCCAGCAGCCAACAGGGCGGGAGGGGAGAGACCCAGTACTTC.

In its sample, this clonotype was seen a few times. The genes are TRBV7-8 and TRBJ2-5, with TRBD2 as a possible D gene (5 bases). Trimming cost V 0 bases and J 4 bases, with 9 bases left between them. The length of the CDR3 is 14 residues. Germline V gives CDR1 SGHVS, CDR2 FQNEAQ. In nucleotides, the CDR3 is TGTGCCAGCAGCTTAGCCCCGGGGAGAGAGACCCAGTACTTC. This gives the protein CASSLAPGRETQYF. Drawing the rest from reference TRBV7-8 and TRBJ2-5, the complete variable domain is GAGVSQSPRYKVAKRGQDVALRCDPISGHVSLFWYQQALGQGPEFLTYFQNEAQLDKSGLPSDRFFAERPEGSVSTLKIQRTQQEDSAVYLCASSLAPGRETQYFGPGTRLLVL.

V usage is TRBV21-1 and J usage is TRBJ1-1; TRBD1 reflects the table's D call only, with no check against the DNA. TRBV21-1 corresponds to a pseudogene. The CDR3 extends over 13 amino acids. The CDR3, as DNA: TGTGTCACAAACGCGGGGACCGGCACTGAAGCTTTCTTT. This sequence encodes CVTNAGTGTEAFF.